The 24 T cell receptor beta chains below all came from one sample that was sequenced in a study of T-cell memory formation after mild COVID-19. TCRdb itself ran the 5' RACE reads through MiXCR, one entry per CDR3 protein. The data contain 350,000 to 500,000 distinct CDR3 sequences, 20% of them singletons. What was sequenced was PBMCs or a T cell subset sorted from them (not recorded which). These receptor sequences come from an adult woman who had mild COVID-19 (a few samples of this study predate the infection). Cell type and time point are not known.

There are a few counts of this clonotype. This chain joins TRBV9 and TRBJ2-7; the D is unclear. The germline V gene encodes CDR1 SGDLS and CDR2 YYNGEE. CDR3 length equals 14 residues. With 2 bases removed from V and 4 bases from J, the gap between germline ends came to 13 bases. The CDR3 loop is CASSVGQLEYEQYF. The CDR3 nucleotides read TGTGCCAGCAGCGTCGGCCAGCTAGAGTACGAGCAGTACTTC.

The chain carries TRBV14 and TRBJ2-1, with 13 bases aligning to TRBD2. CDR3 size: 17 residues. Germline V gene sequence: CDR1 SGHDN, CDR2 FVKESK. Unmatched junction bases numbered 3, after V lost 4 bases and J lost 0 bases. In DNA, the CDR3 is TGTGCCAGCAGCCGGGGACTAGCGGGGACCTCCTACAATGAGCAGTTCTTC. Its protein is CASSRGLAGTSYNEQFF.

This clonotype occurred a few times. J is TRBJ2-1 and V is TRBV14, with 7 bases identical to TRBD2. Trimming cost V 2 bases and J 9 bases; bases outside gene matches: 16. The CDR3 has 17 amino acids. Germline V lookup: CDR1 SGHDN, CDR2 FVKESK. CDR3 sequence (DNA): TGTGCCAGCAGCCAAAGATTACCCGGACTAACGGGAGGTGAGCAGTTCTTC. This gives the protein CASSQRLPGLTGGEQFF.

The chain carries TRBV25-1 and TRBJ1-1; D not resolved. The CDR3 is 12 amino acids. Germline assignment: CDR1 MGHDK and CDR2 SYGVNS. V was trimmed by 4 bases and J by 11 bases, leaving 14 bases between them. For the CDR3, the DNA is TGTGCCAGCAGTGGCAACCCGCGAGGGGCTTTCTTT. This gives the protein CASSGNPRGAFF.

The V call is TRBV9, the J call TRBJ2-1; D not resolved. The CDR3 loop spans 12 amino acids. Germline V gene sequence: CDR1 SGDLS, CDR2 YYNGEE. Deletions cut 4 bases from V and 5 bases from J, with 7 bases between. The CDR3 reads CASSKWDNEQFF. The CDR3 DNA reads TGTGCCAGCAGCAAGTGGGACAATGAGCAGTTCTTC.

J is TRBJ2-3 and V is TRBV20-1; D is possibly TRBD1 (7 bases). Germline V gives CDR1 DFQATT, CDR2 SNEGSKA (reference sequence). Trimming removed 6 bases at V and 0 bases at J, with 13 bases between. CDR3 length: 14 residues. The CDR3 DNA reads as TGCAGTGCAGTCAGGGGGGCTAGCACAGATACGCAGTATTTT. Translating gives CSAVRGASTDTQYF.

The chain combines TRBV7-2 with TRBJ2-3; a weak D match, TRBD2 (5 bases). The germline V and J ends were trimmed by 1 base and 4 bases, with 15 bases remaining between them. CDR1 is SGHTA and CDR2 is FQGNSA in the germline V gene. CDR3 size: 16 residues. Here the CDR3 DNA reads TGTGCCAGCAGCTTAGACGGAGGCCCCGGGGCAGATACGCAGTATTTT. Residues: CASSLDGGPGADTQYF.

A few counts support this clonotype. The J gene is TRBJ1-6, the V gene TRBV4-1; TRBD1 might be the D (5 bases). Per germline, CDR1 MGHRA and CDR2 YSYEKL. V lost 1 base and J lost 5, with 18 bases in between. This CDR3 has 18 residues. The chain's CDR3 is CASSQGPGQGEDNSPLHF. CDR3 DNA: TGCGCCAGCAGCCAAGGCCCGGGGCAGGGCGAGGATAATTCACCCCTCCACTTT.

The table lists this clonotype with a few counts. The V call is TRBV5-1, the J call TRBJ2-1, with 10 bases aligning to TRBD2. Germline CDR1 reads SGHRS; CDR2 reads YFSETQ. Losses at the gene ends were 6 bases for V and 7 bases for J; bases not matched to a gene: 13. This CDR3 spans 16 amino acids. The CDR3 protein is CASNPPGAGGRNEQFF. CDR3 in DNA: TGCGCCAGCAACCCCCCGGGAGCGGGAGGGAGAAATGAGCAGTTCTTC.

The CDR3 sequence is CASREGNEQYF. The DNA for the CDR3 is TGCGCCAGCAGAGAAGGGAACGAGCAGTACTTC. The V gene is TRBV5-1, the J gene TRBJ2-7, with unresolved D. CDR1 and CDR2 (germline): SGHRS, YFSETQ. V lost 5 bases, J lost 5 bases, and 8 bases lay in between. This CDR3 has 11 residues.

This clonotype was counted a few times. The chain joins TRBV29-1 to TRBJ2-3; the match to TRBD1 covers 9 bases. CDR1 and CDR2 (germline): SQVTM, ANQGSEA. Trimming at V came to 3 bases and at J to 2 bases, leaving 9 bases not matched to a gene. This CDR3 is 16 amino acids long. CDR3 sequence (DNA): TGCAGCGTTGAGGACAGGGGTGTTGTTGACACAGATACGCAGTATTTT. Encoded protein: CSVEDRGVVDTDTQYF.

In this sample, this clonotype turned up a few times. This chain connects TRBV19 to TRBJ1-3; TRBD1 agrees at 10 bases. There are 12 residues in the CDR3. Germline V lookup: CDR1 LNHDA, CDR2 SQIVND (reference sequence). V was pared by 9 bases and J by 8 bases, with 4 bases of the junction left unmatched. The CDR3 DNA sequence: TGTGCCAGCCTGGACAGGGGGGACACCATATATTTT. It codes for CASLDRGDTIYF.

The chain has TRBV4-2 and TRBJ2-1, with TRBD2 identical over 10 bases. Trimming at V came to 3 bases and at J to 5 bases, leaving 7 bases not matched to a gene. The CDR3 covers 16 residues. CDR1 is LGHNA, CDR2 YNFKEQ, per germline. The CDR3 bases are TGTGCCAGCAGCCACTATGGACTAGCGGATCACAATGAGCAGTTCTTC. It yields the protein CASSHYGLADHNEQFF.

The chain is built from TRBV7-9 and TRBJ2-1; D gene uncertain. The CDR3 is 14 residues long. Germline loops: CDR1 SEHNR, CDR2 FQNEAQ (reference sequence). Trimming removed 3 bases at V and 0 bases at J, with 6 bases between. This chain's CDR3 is CASSFTSSYNEQFF. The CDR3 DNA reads TGTGCCAGCAGCTTCACGAGCTCCTACAATGAGCAGTTCTTC.

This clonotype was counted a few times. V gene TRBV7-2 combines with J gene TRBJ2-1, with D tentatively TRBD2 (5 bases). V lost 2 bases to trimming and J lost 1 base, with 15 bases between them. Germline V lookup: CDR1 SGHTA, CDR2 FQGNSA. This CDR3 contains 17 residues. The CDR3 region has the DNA TGTGCCAGCAGCTTATCGGGGAGCATCCTATCCTACAATGAGCAGTTCTTC. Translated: CASSLSGSILSYNEQFF.

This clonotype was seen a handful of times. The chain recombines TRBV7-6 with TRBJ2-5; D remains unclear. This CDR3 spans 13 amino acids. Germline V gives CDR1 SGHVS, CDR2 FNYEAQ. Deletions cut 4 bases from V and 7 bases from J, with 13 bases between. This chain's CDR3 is CASSSHIAATQYF. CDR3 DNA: TGTGCCAGCAGCTCGCATATAGCTGCGACCCAGTACTTC.

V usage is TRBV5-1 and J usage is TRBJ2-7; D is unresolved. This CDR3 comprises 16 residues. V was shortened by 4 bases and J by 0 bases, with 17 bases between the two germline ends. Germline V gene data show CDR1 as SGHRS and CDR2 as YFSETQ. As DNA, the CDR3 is TGCGCCAGCAGCCTCTCTGACTCCTCGAGCTCCTACGAGCAGTACTTC. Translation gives CASSLSDSSSSYEQYF.

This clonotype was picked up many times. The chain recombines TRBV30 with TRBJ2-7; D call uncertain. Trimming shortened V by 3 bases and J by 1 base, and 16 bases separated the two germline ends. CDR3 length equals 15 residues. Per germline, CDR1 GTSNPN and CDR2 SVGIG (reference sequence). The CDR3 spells CAWSRTSFRSYEQYF. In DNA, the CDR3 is TGTGCCTGGAGCCGCACGTCTTTCCGGTCCTACGAGCAGTACTTC.

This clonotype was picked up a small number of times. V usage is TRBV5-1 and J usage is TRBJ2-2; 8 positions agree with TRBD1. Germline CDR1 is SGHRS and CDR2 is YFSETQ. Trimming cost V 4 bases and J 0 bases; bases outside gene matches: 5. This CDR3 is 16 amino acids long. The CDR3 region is CASSRGQGTNTGELFF. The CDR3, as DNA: TGCGCCAGCAGCCGAGGACAGGGAACGAACACCGGGGAGCTGTTTTTT.

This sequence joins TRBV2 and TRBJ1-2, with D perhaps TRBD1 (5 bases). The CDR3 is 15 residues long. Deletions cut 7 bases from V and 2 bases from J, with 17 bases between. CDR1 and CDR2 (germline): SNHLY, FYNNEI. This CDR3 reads CASNPRRQPNYGYTF. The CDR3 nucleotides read TGTGCCAGCAATCCGCGTCGACAGCCGAACTATGGCTACACCTTC.

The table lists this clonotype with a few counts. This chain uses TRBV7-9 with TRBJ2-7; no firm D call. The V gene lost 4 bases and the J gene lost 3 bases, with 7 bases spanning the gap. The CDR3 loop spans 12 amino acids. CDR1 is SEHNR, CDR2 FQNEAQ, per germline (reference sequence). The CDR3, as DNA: TGTGCCAGCAGCTCCCAGATCTACGAGCAGTACTTC. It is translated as CASSSQIYEQYF.

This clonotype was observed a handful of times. The CDR3 region is CASGGLDKEETQYF. CDR3 nucleotide sequence: TGTGCCAGCGGGGGACTGGACAAAGAAGAGACCCAGTACTTC. J is TRBJ2-5 and V is TRBV7-9, with D maybe TRBD2 (6 bases). Deletions cut 8 bases from V and 3 bases from J, with 16 bases between. Germline CDR1 and CDR2: SEHNR and FQNEAQ (reference sequence). The CDR3 spans 14 residues.

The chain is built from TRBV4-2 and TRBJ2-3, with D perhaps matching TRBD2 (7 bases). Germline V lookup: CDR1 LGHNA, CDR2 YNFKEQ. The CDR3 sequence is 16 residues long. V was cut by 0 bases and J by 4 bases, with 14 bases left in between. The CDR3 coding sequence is TGTGCCAGCAGCCAAGATAGGTCGGGGGGCCCAGATACGCAGTATTTT. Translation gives CASSQDRSGGPDTQYF.

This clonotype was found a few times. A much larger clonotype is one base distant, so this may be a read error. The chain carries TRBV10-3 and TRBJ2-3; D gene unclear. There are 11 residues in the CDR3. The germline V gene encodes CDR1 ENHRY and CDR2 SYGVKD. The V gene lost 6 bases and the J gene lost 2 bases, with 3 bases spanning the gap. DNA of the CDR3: TGTGCCATCAGCAACACAGATACGCAGTATTTT. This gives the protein CAISNTDTQYF.